This TCR beta chain was sequenced during a study of blood T cell repertoires in COVID-19. Study as a whole: PBMCs, B-cell-depleted T cells, or T cells provided the cDNA or gDNA that made up the material.

Original data processing: Nucleated cell number was recorded as an estimate derived from reference gene primer amplification. Assay: immunoSEQ multiplex PCR; the TCRdb copy retains only in-frame clones and omits some. That table supplies the V and J calls and clone size; D and trimming were determined from the DNA. The sample carries hundreds of thousands of clones, 80% to 85% recorded once. Recovered status in Cohort 3 required two negative PCRs, clearance, or symptom resolution. This clone occurred once. After removal of 5 bases from V and 4 bases from J, the junction contained 8 bases not matched to a gene. Looked up from germline, CDR1 is SGHTA and CDR2 is FQGNSA. The CDR3 totals 15 residues.

The chain links TRBV7-2 to TRBJ1-3; 7 bases match TRBD1. This receptor was obtained from a woman between 40 and 55 years old who had recovered from COVID-19. The sequencing sample was made of PBMCs or T cells enriched from blood (not recorded which). The CDR3 nucleotides read TGTGCCAGCAGCAAGGGACAGATAGTAGGAAACACCATATATTTT. Translation gives CASSKGQIVGNTIYF.